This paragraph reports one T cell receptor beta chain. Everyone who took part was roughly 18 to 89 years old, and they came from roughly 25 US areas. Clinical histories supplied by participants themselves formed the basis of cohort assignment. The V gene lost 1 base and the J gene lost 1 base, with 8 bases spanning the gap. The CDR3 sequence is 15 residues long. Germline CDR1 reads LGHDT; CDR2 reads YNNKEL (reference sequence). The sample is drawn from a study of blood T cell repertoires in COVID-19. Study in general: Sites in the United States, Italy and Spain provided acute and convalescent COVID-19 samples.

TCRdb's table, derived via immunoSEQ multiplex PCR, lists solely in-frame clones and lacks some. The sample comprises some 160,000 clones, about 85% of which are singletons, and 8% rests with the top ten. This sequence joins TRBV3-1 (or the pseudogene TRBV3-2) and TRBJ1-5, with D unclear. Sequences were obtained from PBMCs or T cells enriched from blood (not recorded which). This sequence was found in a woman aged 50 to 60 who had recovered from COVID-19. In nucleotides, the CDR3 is TGTGCCAGCAGCCAAGGAAGAGCGAGCAATCAGCCCCAGCATTTT. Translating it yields CASSQGRASNQPQHF.